The 29 T cell receptor beta chains below all came from one sample that was sequenced in a study of blood T cells in healthy people across ages (dated by TCRdb to between 2014 and 2017). The library was generated by 5' RACE. These reads were obtained on an Illumina HiSeq 2500. A second PCR of roughly 7 to 12 cycles was run with a J-beta primer mix and a sample-barcoded 5' primer. The raw public data were reprocessed by TCRdb itself: fastp quality trimming at Q25, MiXCR clonotype calling, in-frame beta chains only. Merged by CDR3 protein, the rows form single entries marked with the most common genes and DNA. Present in this sample are 1.5 million to 2 million distinct CDR3 sequences, about 35% of which were seen just once. The ten largest clones add up to approximately 11% of the sample. Sequencing input: blood. The receptors come from a woman in her 30s in good health.

The J gene is TRBJ1-6, the V gene TRBV4-1; D gene unclear. V gave up 7 bases and J gave up 9 bases, with 13 bases separating them. Germline V lookup: CDR1 MGHRA, CDR2 YSYEKL. There are 13 residues in the CDR3. DNA for the CDR3: TGCGCCAGCAAGGGAAATGGTGTTTCACCCCTCCACTTT. It translates to CASKGNGVSPLHF.

The rearrangement joins TRBV6-6 to TRBJ2-7; D may be TRBD2 (6 bases). V gave up 1 base and J gave up 7 bases, with 20 bases separating them. This CDR3 has 16 residues. CDR1 MNHNY and CDR2 SVGAGI come from the germline V gene (reference sequence). This chain's CDR3 is CASSYLRAGSGGEQYF. CDR3 bases: TGTGCCAGCAGTTACTTAAGGGCAGGCTCTGGAGGGGAGCAGTACTTC.

The chain combines TRBV18 with TRBJ2-5; 7 positions match TRBD1. The J call may be incorrect, as the DNA end agrees better with TRBJ2-1. Germline V CDR1 and CDR2: KGHSH, LQKENI. The CDR3 has 13 residues. The CDR3 sequence: CASSPGQQETQFF. The CDR3 DNA is TGTGCCAGCTCACCGGGACAGCAAGAGACCCAGTTCTTC.

V gene TRBV5-1 combines with J gene TRBJ2-5; 7 bases align to TRBD2. The V segment lost 3 bases and the J segment 0 bases; nucleotides outside the gene matches: 8. Germline loops: CDR1 SGHRS, CDR2 YFSETQ. The CDR3 consists of 16 residues. The CDR3 protein is CASSSGETSHQETQYF. In DNA, the CDR3 is TGCGCCAGCAGCTCCGGGGAGACTAGCCACCAAGAGACCCAGTACTTC.

This clonotype appeared a few times. This sequence joins TRBV9 and TRBJ1-2; D not certain. Germline V lookup: CDR1 SGDLS, CDR2 YYNGEE. The CDR3 is 12 amino acids. V was trimmed by 3 bases and J by 4 bases, leaving 7 bases between them. CDR3 loop: CASSGNSYGYTF. CDR3 sequence (DNA): TGTGCCAGCAGCGGAAACAGCTATGGCTACACCTTC.

Regarding this clonotype: A junction boundary mismatches the germline segment, possibly from a read error. This chain joins TRBV11-2 and TRBJ2-7; the D is unclear. Germline CDR1 is SGHAT and CDR2 is FQNNGV. This CDR3 comprises 13 residues. As DNA, the CDR3 is TGTGTCAGCAGCTTGGGTTACAACTACGAGCAGTACTTC. Translation gives CVSSLGYNYEQYF.

This clonotype was counted between two and nine times. This chain joins TRBV6-1 and TRBJ2-6, with D unclear. Trimming left V 6 bases short and J 0 bases short, with 9 bases between. Germline CDR1 and CDR2: MNHNS and SASEGT. This CDR3 contains 15 residues. CDR3 region: CASRVVFSGANVLTF. The CDR3 bases are TGTGCCAGCAGGGTGGTCTTCTCTGGGGCCAACGTCCTGACTTTC.

This clonotype appeared a few times. The rearrangement links TRBV7-3 to TRBJ2-1; maybe TRBD2 (5 bases). Germline values: CDR1 SGHTA, CDR2 FQGTGA. The ends were cut back, 5 bases at V and 9 bases at J, with 17 bases in the middle. The CDR3 has 14 residues. The CDR3 sequence is CASSPSSGLREQFF. The CDR3 DNA reads TGTGCCAGCAGCCCCAGCTCGGGGTTACGTGAGCAGTTCTTC.

The V call is TRBV20-1, the J call TRBJ2-7; a possible D gene is TRBD2 (6 bases). CDR3 size: 14 residues. CDR1 is DFQATT, CDR2 SNEGSKA, per germline (reference sequence). V was trimmed by 0 bases and J by 2 bases, leaving 11 bases between them. CDR3 nucleotide sequence: TGCAGTGCTAGAGATTTTCTAGCGACCTACGAGCAGTACTTC. This translates into CSARDFLATYEQYF.

Of note for this clonotype: A much larger clone differs from this one at a single base, so this may be a read error. This chain connects TRBV29-1 to TRBJ2-7, with a weak D call TRBD1 (5 bases). The last part of the DNA fits TRBJ2-5 better; the J call may be wrong. The CDR3 contains 12 residues. Per germline, CDR1 SQVTM and CDR2 ANQGSEA. The CDR3 sequence is CSVQQDLGTQYF. CDR3 DNA: TGCAGCGTGCAACAGGATCTCGGGACCCAGTACTTC.

The chain joins TRBV7-6 to TRBJ2-2; possibly TRBD1 for D (6 bases). The length of the CDR3 is 18 residues. Per the germline V gene, CDR1 is SGHVS and CDR2 is FNYEAQ. V was clipped by 1 base and J by 0 bases, with 15 bases between them. The CDR3 DNA sequence: TGTGCCAGCAGCTTAGTTGGGGCCGGACAGACGAACACCGGGGAGCTGTTTTTT. Translated: CASSLVGAGQTNTGELFF.

The chain uses TRBV12-3 or TRBV12-4 and TRBJ1-1; unclear D gene. CDR3 length equals 12 residues. The V end was cut by 7 bases, the J end by 5 bases, with 11 bases between. The DNA of the CDR3 is TGTGCCAGCAACTCGAGGCGGACTGAAGCTTTCTTT. It is translated as CASNSRRTEAFF.

This clonotype was detected only once. This rearrangement joins TRBV28 to TRBJ2-5; D perhaps matches TRBD1 (5 bases). The CDR3 has 12 residues. Trimming removed 8 bases from V and 11 bases from J, with 18 bases in between. CDR1 and CDR2 (germline): MDHEN, SYDVKM. The chain's CDR3 is CASETDSYGQYF. Here the CDR3 DNA reads TGTGCCAGCGAGACAGATTCCTACGGGCAGTACTTC.

The chain recombines TRBV11-2 with TRBJ2-3; D is possibly TRBD1 (5 bases). Trimming took 5 bases from V and 6 from J, leaving 18 bases between them. Looked up from germline, CDR1 is SGHAT and CDR2 is FQNNGV. The CDR3 length is 15 residues. For the CDR3, the DNA is TGTGCCAGCAGCCCCGCGGTTGGGGCAAGGGATACGCAGTATTTT. Its protein product is CASSPAVGARDTQYF.

The rearrangement joins TRBV20-1 to TRBJ2-7; 8 bases are a match to TRBD2. Germline CDR1 reads DFQATT; CDR2 reads SNEGSKA (reference sequence). Trimming took 3 bases from V and 0 from J; bases not matched to a gene: 4. This CDR3 spans 14 amino acids. CDR3 in DNA: TGCAGTGCTAGTAAGCGGGAGAGCTCCTACGAGCAGTACTTC. Translated: CSASKRESSYEQYF.

The chain uses TRBV28 and TRBJ2-3, with D maybe TRBD2 (5 bases). The V gene lost 2 bases and the J gene lost 13 bases, with 13 bases spanning the gap. Germline V lookup: CDR1 MDHEN, CDR2 SYDVKM. This CDR3 region has 12 residues. CDR3 loop: CASSLAPGEKYF. The CDR3 DNA reads TGTGCCAGCAGTTTAGCCCCCGGGGAGAAGTATTTT.

V and J are TRBV7-2 and TRBJ2-1; D uncertain. Germline V gene data show CDR1 as SGHTA and CDR2 as FQGNSA. The CDR3 spans 13 residues. Trimming shortened V by 5 bases and J by 7 bases, and 12 bases separated the two germline ends. Written as DNA, the CDR3 is TGTGCCAGCAGCCAACCGCAACAAAATGAGCAGTTCTTC. Translation gives CASSQPQQNEQFF.

This clonotype was seen a few times. The genes are TRBV12-3 or TRBV12-4 and TRBJ2-3; no clear D gene. The V and J ends lost 3 bases and 2 bases respectively, with 12 bases between them. The CDR3 totals 15 residues. The CDR3 loop is CASSLPGTITDTQYF. DNA of the CDR3: TGTGCCAGCAGTTTGCCGGGCACCATCACAGATACGCAGTATTTT.

This clonotype has a handful of counts. The chain is built from TRBV18 and TRBJ1-6; 7 bases fit TRBD1. After removal of 6 bases from V and 7 bases from J, the junction contained 12 bases not matched to a gene. Germline V gives CDR1 KGHSH, CDR2 LQKENI. The CDR3 extends over 16 amino acids. The CDR3 nucleotides read TGTGCCAGCTCCCTCGGAGTTGCACAGGGGAATTCACCCCTCCACTTT. It translates to CASSLGVAQGNSPLHF.

With regard to this clonotype: This clone may be a read error of a much larger clone one base away. This sequence joins TRBV20-1 and TRBJ1-5; D perhaps matches TRBD1 (5 bases). Germline loops: CDR1 DFQATT, CDR2 SNEGSKA (reference sequence). This CDR3 comprises 14 residues. DNA for the CDR3: TGCAGTGCTAGTCCGGGGGGAGGGAATCAGCCCCCGCATTTT. Translation: CSASPGGGNQPPHF.

In the case of this clonotype: It may be a read error: a sequence one base away is much more abundant. This chain uses TRBV29-1 with TRBJ2-5, with D possibly being TRBD1 (7 bases). The CDR3 covers 13 residues. The V and J ends lost 3 bases and 4 bases respectively, with 12 bases between them. Per germline, CDR1 SQVTM and CDR2 ANQGSEA. The CDR3 reads CSVEAGGRETQYF. CDR3 sequence (DNA): TGCAGCGTTGAGGCAGGGGGGCGAGAGACCCAGTACTTC.

As to this clonotype: A single base separates this from a much larger clone, so it may be a read error. The rearrangement uses TRBV20-1 and TRBJ2-3; D not certain. The germline V gene has CDR1 DFQATT and CDR2 SNEGSKA (reference sequence). This CDR3 has 11 residues. For the CDR3, the DNA is TGCAGGGCTAGAGACGCAGATACGCAGTATTTT. This encodes CRARDADTQYF.

This clonotype was counted ten times or more. The chain has TRBV29-1 and TRBJ2-7; D is ambiguous. Trimming shortened V by 7 bases and J by 2 bases, and 15 bases separated the two germline ends. The germline V gene has CDR1 SQVTM and CDR2 ANQGSEA. The CDR3 totals 13 residues. The CDR3 DNA is TGCAGCGCCGTCCAGCCGGTTACCTACGAGCAGTACTTC. The encoded protein is CSAVQPVTYEQYF.

The rearrangement links TRBV6-2 or TRBV6-3 to TRBJ1-5, with D maybe TRBD1 (6 bases). Germline V CDR1 and CDR2: MNHEY, SVGEGT. The CDR3 contains 14 residues. V lost 2 bases and J 2 bases, leaving 7 bases between the germline ends. The CDR3 here is CASSYRQGNQPQHF. In nucleotides, the CDR3 is TGTGCCAGCAGTTACCGACAGGGCAATCAGCCCCAGCATTTT.

The V call is TRBV5-1, the J call TRBJ2-3; maybe TRBD1 (5 bases). This CDR3 spans 13 amino acids. Germline-derived CDR1 and CDR2 are SGHRS and YFSETQ. The V and J ends lost 6 bases and 2 bases respectively, with 10 bases between them. This CDR3 is CASTLTVTDTQYF. Here the CDR3 DNA reads TGCGCCAGCACGTTGACAGTCACAGATACGCAGTATTTT.

This clonotype was observed many times. V and J are TRBV4-2 and TRBJ2-7; 7 nucleotides match TRBD2. This CDR3 has 14 amino acids. The germline gives CDR1 LGHNA, CDR2 YNFKEQ. The V gene end was trimmed by 3 bases and the J gene end by 1 base; junction bases not matched to a gene: 3. In nucleotides, the CDR3 is TGTGCCAGCAGCCAGCCGGGACTATCCTACGAGCAGTACTTC. Translating it yields CASSQPGLSYEQYF.

This clonotype was counted only a few times. The genes are TRBV9 and TRBJ1-2; D unclear. Germline values: CDR1 SGDLS, CDR2 YYNGEE. The CDR3 has 15 amino acids. V was cut by 3 bases and J by 0 bases, with 12 bases left in between. The chain's CDR3 is CASSERQATNYGYTF. The CDR3 nucleotides read TGTGCCAGCAGCGAACGACAAGCTACTAACTATGGCTACACCTTC.

V usage is TRBV20-1 and J usage is TRBJ2-7; D possibly matches TRBD1 or TRBD2 (5 bases each). Germline loops: CDR1 DFQATT, CDR2 SNEGSKA (reference sequence). The CDR3 is 14 amino acids. V dropped 5 bases and J dropped 0 bases, with 14 bases sitting between them. The CDR3 here is CSAVGTESSYEQYF. The CDR3 DNA reads TGCAGTGCTGTTGGGACGGAGAGCTCCTACGAGCAGTACTTC.

This clonotype was observed a few times. This chain joins TRBV27 and TRBJ2-3, with 10 nucleotides matching TRBD2. The CDR3 spans 14 residues. The V and J ends lost 6 bases and 4 bases, in that order; junction bases with no gene match: 4. Germline CDR1 MNHEY, CDR2 SMNVEV (reference sequence). In nucleotides, the CDR3 is TGTGCCAGCAGAAAGCGGGAGGGCCCAGATACGCAGTATTTT. This encodes CASRKREGPDTQYF.